This entry lists 32 T cell receptor beta chains sequenced from one sample in a study of blood T cells in healthy people across ages (dated by TCRdb to 2013 to 2016). Library preparation used 5' RACE. Instrument on record: Illumina HiSeq 2500. The second PCR ran for about 6 to 12 cycles and used a J-beta primer mix along with a sample-barcoded 5' primer. TCRdb trimmed the raw reads at Q25, called clones with MiXCR and kept productive beta chains. Records with the same CDR3 protein are collapsed into one entry carrying the most frequent genes and DNA. Across this sample there are around 1.5 million distinct CDR3 sequences, with about 32% seen only once. The ten largest clones represent approximately 10% of the sample. Sequences were obtained from blood. The receptor set was obtained from a woman in her twenties or thirties in good health.

This clonotype was counted between two and nine times. The rearrangement joins TRBV6-6 to TRBJ2-7; 9 bases are a match to TRBD1. CDR1 and CDR2 from the germline V gene are MNHNY and SVGAGI (reference sequence). With 6 bases clipped from V and 7 bases from J, the junction kept 4 bases outside the gene matches. CDR3 length equals 12 residues. Here the CDR3 DNA reads TGTGCCAGCAGACAGGGGGCGGATGAGCAGTACTTC. It encodes CASRQGADEQYF.

V usage is TRBV6-1 and J usage is TRBJ2-1; TRBD2 matches 11 bases. Unmatched junction bases numbered 5, after V lost 5 bases and J lost 8 bases. CDR3 length equals 14 residues. The germline V gene encodes CDR1 MNHNS and CDR2 SASEGT. This chain's CDR3 is CASSTSGSPHEQFF. Written as DNA, the CDR3 is TGTGCCAGCAGTACTAGCGGGAGTCCCCATGAGCAGTTCTTC.

The genes are TRBV20-1 and TRBJ1-5; no definite D call. V lost 3 bases and J 4 bases, leaving 13 bases between the germline ends. The CDR3 runs 14 residues. The germline V gene encodes CDR1 DFQATT and CDR2 SNEGSKA (reference sequence). This chain's CDR3 is CSASYTRPNQPQHF. CDR3 nucleotides: TGCAGTGCTAGCTACACTCGACCAAATCAGCCCCAGCATTTT.

The V gene is TRBV7-2, the J gene TRBJ2-1; TRBD2 might be the D (8 bases). Per germline, CDR1 SGHTA and CDR2 FQGNSA. The CDR3 sequence is 17 residues long. V was cut by 6 bases and J by 2 bases, with 20 bases left in between. Written as DNA, the CDR3 is TGTGCCAGCAGACCAGGGGGTAGCGGGGATACCTACAATGAGCAGTTCTTC. As protein: CASRPGGSGDTYNEQFF.

The J gene is TRBJ1-1, the V gene TRBV5-5; D gene ambiguous. CDR1 SGHKS and CDR2 YYEKEE come from the germline V gene (reference sequence). Trimming removed 2 bases from V and 0 bases from J, with 5 bases in between. The CDR3 sequence is 13 residues long. Here the CDR3 DNA reads TGTGCCAGCAGCTTTGTGGTGAACACTGAAGCTTTCTTT. Translated: CASSFVVNTEAFF.

This clonotype appeared many times. This chain joins TRBV29-1 and TRBJ2-7, with D unclear. Germline V CDR1 and CDR2: SQVTM, ANQGSEA. The V and J ends lost 4 bases and 3 bases respectively, with 16 bases between them. The CDR3 totals 14 residues. CDR3 protein: CSVVFSSGFYEQYF. The CDR3 nucleotides are TGCAGCGTTGTCTTCAGCTCGGGCTTCTACGAGCAGTACTTC.

The chain links TRBV29-1 to TRBJ2-7, with 7 bases lining up with TRBD1. Germline CDR1 SQVTM, CDR2 ANQGSEA. The ends lost 6 bases at V and 2 bases at J; junction bases unmatched: 7. This CDR3 contains 13 residues. CDR3 nucleotides: TGCAGCGTGGGGACAGTTAGTACCTACGAGCAGTACTTC. It specifies CSVGTVSTYEQYF.

J is TRBJ2-2 and V is TRBV7-9; 7 bases align to TRBD2. This CDR3 is 15 amino acids long. Losses at the gene ends were 8 bases for V and 1 base for J; bases not matched to a gene: 7. The germline gives CDR1 SEHNR, CDR2 FQNEAQ (reference sequence). The CDR3 is CASRGSGMNTGELFF. The CDR3, as DNA: TGTGCCAGCCGGGGAAGCGGGATGAACACCGGGGAGCTGTTTTTT.

V usage is TRBV27 and J usage is TRBJ1-2, with D possibly TRBD1 on 5 matching bases. V was shortened by 7 bases and J by 8 bases, with 20 bases between the two germline ends. Germline V gene sequence: CDR1 MNHEY, CDR2 SMNVEV (reference sequence). The CDR3 covers 14 residues. CDR3 protein: CASTTLGEIGGYTF. The CDR3 nucleotides read TGTGCCAGCACCACATTAGGGGAGATTGGGGGCTACACCTTC.

In this sample, this clonotype turned up a few times. The CDR3 protein is CASMAPLHF. The CDR3 DNA follows: TGCGCCAGCATGGCACCCCTCCACTTT. The chain has TRBV5-1 and TRBJ1-6; D not resolved. Germline V gene data show CDR1 as SGHRS and CDR2 as YFSETQ. The CDR3 spans 9 residues. Trimming left V 6 bases short and J 11 bases short, with 3 bases between.

The sample holds many counts of this clonotype. The chain couples TRBV7-2 to TRBJ1-5, with TRBD1 matching 7 bases. Germline CDR1 SGHTA, CDR2 FQGNSA. The trim removed 8 bases at V and 1 base at J, leaving 2 bases unmatched. CDR3 length: 13 amino acids. CDR3 nucleotide sequence: TGTGCCAGCGCAGGGGGGAGCAATCAGCCCCAGCATTTT. It specifies CASAGGSNQPQHF.

The chain joins TRBV14 to TRBJ2-2; D remains unclear. The V gene lost 1 base and the J gene lost 4 bases, with 7 bases spanning the gap. Germline V gene sequence: CDR1 SGHDN, CDR2 FVKESK. The CDR3 sequence is 14 residues long. The CDR3 loop is CASSQVLATGELFF. For the CDR3, the DNA is TGTGCCAGCAGCCAAGTACTGGCCACCGGGGAGCTGTTTTTT.

Regarding this clonotype: An end of the junction differs from the germline gene, which may be a read error. This chain connects TRBV6-6 to TRBJ2-7; no clear D. The end of the DNA fits TRBJ2-5 better, so the J call may be wrong. Germline loops: CDR1 MNHNY, CDR2 SVGAGI (reference sequence). The CDR3 spans 13 residues. The CDR3 loop reads CANSYALTETQYF. In nucleotides, the CDR3 is TGTGCCAACAGTTACGCCCTAACGGAGACCCAGTACTTC.

V gene TRBV5-1 combines with J gene TRBJ2-3; 7 nucleotides line up with TRBD2. V dropped 5 bases and J dropped 2; count of bases not matched to a gene: 8. The CDR3 loop spans 15 amino acids. Germline CDR1 and CDR2: SGHRS and YFSETQ. The CDR3 DNA sequence: TGCGCCAGCAGTGGGACTATCCAAACCACAGATACGCAGTATTTT. Amino acid sequence: CASSGTIQTTDTQYF.

This clonotype occurred a few times. The CDR3 DNA follows: TGTGCCAGCAGCTCATACGCACTATCCCTCCGTACAGGGGCGGGTGAGCAGTTCTTC. Amino acids: CASSSYALSLRTGAGEQFF. V gene TRBV7-2 combines with J gene TRBJ2-1, with 7 bases that match TRBD1. J gave up 9 bases and V 4 bases, and 24 bases lay outside the gene matches. CDR1 SGHTA and CDR2 FQGNSA come from the germline V gene. This CDR3 region has 19 residues.

The chain joins TRBV20-1 to TRBJ2-7; possible D gene TRBD2, 6 bases. The CDR3 covers 16 residues. V shed 4 bases and J shed 3 bases, with 22 bases lying between them. Germline CDR1 is DFQATT and CDR2 is SNEGSKA (reference sequence). DNA of the CDR3: TGCAGTGCTAAGGGTCAGGCCTACGCGGACTACTACGAGCAGTACTTC. This encodes CSAKGQAYADYYEQYF.

The chain combines TRBV7-3 with TRBJ2-7; D is unclear. CDR1 SGHTA and CDR2 FQGTGA come from the germline V gene. CDR3 length equals 17 residues. The ends were cut back, 0 bases at V and 2 bases at J, with 17 bases in the middle. The CDR3, as DNA: TGTGCCAGCAGCTTAACTGGCGGATCCTCTAAAACCTACGAGCAGTACTTC. Translation: CASSLTGGSSKTYEQYF.

The chain combines TRBV27 with TRBJ2-7; D unclear. Trimming removed 3 bases at V and 3 bases at J, with 15 bases between. The germline gives CDR1 MNHEY, CDR2 SMNVEV (reference sequence). The CDR3 loop spans 15 amino acids. CDR3 region: CASSFTGVMVYEQYF. DNA for the CDR3: TGTGCCAGCAGTTTTACTGGGGTAATGGTCTACGAGCAGTACTTC.

This clonotype was observed many times. The CDR3 DNA reads as TGTGCCATCAGTGGACAGGGCCTGAACACTGAAGCTTTCTTT. This sequence encodes CAISGQGLNTEAFF. V and J are TRBV10-3 and TRBJ1-1; 7 bases map to TRBD1. The CDR3 loop spans 14 amino acids. From germline, CDR1 is ENHRY and CDR2 SYGVKD. V lost 4 bases to trimming and J lost 0 bases; unmatched junction nucleotides: 2.

There are many counts of this clonotype. The chain employs TRBV27 and TRBJ1-1; weak D call: TRBD1 (5 bases). Germline V gives CDR1 MNHEY, CDR2 SMNVEV (reference sequence). The CDR3 is 13 residues long. Trimming pared 0 bases from V and 7 bases from J, leaving 9 bases between. Here the CDR3 DNA reads TGTGCCAGCAGTTTATCAGGGGCAGGTGAAGCTTTCTTT. This sequence encodes CASSLSGAGEAFF.

This clonotype has a count of ten or more. The V and J genes are TRBV4-1 and TRBJ2-7; D might be TRBD1 (5 bases). Trimming took 0 bases from V and 3 from J, leaving 12 bases between them. Germline loops: CDR1 MGHRA, CDR2 YSYEKL. The CDR3 runs 15 residues. CDR3 sequence (DNA): TGCGCCAGCAGCCAAGATCCAGGGATTCTCTACGAGCAGTACTTC. Translation gives CASSQDPGILYEQYF.

Turning to this clonotype: Its ends do not fully match the called genes, so a read error is possible. V usage is TRBV20-1 and J usage is TRBJ2-3; D uncertain. CDR1 DFQATT and CDR2 SNEGSKA come from the germline V gene (reference sequence). The CDR3 has 13 amino acids. CDR3 in DNA: TGCAGTGCTAGGAACAGACTCGCAGACACGCAGTATTTT. It yields the protein CSARNRLADTQYF.

Only a few counts were recorded for this clonotype. The rearrangement joins TRBV11-2 to TRBJ2-5, with 9 bases lining up with TRBD2. Germline V gives CDR1 SGHAT, CDR2 FQNNGV. The CDR3 has 15 residues. J was trimmed by 4 bases and V by 3 bases; bases with no gene match: 6. The CDR3 region is CASSFQRRGGETQYF. CDR3 coding DNA: TGTGCCAGCAGCTTCCAAAGGCGGGGGGGAGAGACCCAGTACTTC.

A word on this clonotype: This sequence may be a read error, since a much larger clone differs from it by one base. This chain connects TRBV5-4 to TRBJ2-7, with D unclear. With the DNA end fitting TRBJ2-5 better, the J assignment may be wrong. Germline V gene data show CDR1 as SGHNT and CDR2 as YYREEE (reference sequence). This CDR3 has 14 amino acids. Here the CDR3 reads CASSSGESQETQYF. CDR3 nucleotide sequence: TGTGCCAGCAGCTCGGGTGAGTCTCAAGAGACCCAGTACTTC.

This clonotype was observed a few times. The chain links TRBV4-1 to TRBJ2-7; D call uncertain. Between the trimmed V and J ends, which lost 2 bases and 2 bases, there was a span of 10 bases. This CDR3 contains 14 residues. The germline V gene has CDR1 MGHRA and CDR2 YSYEKL. The CDR3 region has the DNA TGCGCCAGCAGCCAAACAGCCTATGCCTACGAGCAGTACTTC. Translated: CASSQTAYAYEQYF.

The V call is TRBV15, the J call TRBJ1-3; D gene unclear. Trimming took off 1 base at V and 4 bases at J, with 5 bases between the two ends. The CDR3 runs to 13 residues. Germline CDR1 reads LNHNV; CDR2 reads YYDKDF (reference sequence). CDR3 protein: CATSRVSGNTIYF. CDR3 DNA: TGTGCCACCAGCAGAGTTTCAGGAAACACCATATATTTT. The full variable domain, with the rest looked up from reference TRBV15 and TRBJ1-3, is DAMVIQNPRYQVTQFGKPVTLSCSQTLNHNVMYWYQQKSSQAPKLLFHYYDKDFNNEADTPDNFQSRRPNTSFCFLDIRSPGLGDTAMYLCATSRVSGNTIYFGEGSWLTVV.

As regards this clonotype: Its ends do not fully match the called genes, so a read error is possible. V is TRBV27 and J is TRBJ2-1, with TRBD2 as a possible D gene (5 bases). Per germline, CDR1 MNHEY and CDR2 SMNVEV (reference sequence). CDR3 length: 13 amino acids. The CDR3 protein is CASSHQRYNAQFF. The CDR3 bases are TGTGCCAGCAGTCACCAGCGGTACAATGCGCAGTTCTTC.

V is TRBV4-2 and J is TRBJ2-3; 12 nucleotides match TRBD2. Germline values: CDR1 LGHNA, CDR2 YNFKEQ. The ends lost 5 bases at V and 0 bases at J; junction bases unmatched: 3. The CDR3 is made up of 16 amino acids. CDR3 loop: CASSWTSGASTDTQYF. CDR3 DNA: TGTGCCAGCAGCTGGACTAGCGGGGCTAGCACAGATACGCAGTATTTT.

V gene TRBV27 combines with J gene TRBJ2-5, with D possibly being TRBD2 (6 bases). Deletions cut 6 bases from V and 11 bases from J, with 28 bases between. The CDR3 contains 16 residues. Germline V gene sequence: CDR1 MNHEY, CDR2 SMNVEV (reference sequence). This CDR3 is CASSATSGTGSYGQYF. CDR3 DNA sequence: TGTGCCAGCAGCGCAACCTCCGGGACTGGGAGCTACGGGCAGTACTTC.

The chain combines TRBV10-3 with TRBJ2-5; 7 bases align to TRBD1. Germline V gene lookup returns CDR1 ENHRY and CDR2 SYGVKD. This CDR3 spans 14 amino acids. V trimming: 7 bases; J trimming: 11 bases; junction bases outside the gene matches: 16. The CDR3 sequence is CAITQGGFSDEQYF. The CDR3 DNA reads as TGTGCCATCACTCAAGGGGGCTTTTCGGATGAGCAGTACTTC.

V and J are TRBV20-1 and TRBJ2-7, with 13 bases identical to TRBD2. Germline V gene data show CDR1 as DFQATT and CDR2 as SNEGSKA (reference sequence). This CDR3 region has 15 residues. The junction had 8 bases not matched to a gene; V was cut back by 6 bases and J by 3 bases. CDR3 loop: CSARGLAGKNYEQYF. The CDR3 DNA reads as TGCAGTGCAAGGGGACTAGCGGGGAAAAACTACGAGCAGTACTTC.

V gene TRBV12-3 or TRBV12-4 combines with J gene TRBJ1-3; D not resolved. This CDR3 has 15 amino acids. Trimming took 3 bases from V and 8 from J, leaving 17 bases between them. CDR3 sequence: CASSFVRPPSDTIYF. CDR3 DNA: TGTGCCAGCAGTTTTGTCCGTCCCCCATCGGACACCATATATTTT.